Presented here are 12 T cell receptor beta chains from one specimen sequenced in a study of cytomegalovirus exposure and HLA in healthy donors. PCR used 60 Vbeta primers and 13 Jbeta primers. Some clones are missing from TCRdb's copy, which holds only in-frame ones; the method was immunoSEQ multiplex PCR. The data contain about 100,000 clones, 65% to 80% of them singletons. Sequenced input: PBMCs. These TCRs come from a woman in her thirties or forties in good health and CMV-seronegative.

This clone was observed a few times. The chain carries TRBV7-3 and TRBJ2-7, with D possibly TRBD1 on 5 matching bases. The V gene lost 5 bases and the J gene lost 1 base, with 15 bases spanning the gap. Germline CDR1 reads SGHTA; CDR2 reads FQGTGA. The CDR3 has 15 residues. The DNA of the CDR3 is TGTGCCAGCAGCGATCCAGGGAAAACATCCTACGAGCAGTACTTC. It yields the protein CASSDPGKTSYEQYF.

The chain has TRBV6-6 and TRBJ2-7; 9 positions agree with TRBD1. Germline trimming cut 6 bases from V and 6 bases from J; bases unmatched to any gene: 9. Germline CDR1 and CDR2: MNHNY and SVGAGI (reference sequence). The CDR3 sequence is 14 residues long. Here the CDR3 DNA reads TGTGCCAGCAGCCCCGGGACAGGGTATAGCGAGCAGTACTTC. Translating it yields CASSPGTGYSEQYF.

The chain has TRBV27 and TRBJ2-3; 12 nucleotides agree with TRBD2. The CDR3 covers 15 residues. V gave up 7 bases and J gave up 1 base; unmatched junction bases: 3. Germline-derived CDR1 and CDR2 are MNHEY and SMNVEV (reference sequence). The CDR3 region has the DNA TGTGCCAGCACCAGACTAGCGGGGGGCACAGATACGCAGTATTTT. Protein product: CASTRLAGGTDTQYF.

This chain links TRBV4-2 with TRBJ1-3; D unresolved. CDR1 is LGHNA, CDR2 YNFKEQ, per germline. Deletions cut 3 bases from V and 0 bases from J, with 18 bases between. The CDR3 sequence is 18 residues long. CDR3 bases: TGTGCCAGCAGCCACAGCATATCGAAGTACAGCTCTGGAAACACCATATATTTT. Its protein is CASSHSISKYSSGNTIYF.

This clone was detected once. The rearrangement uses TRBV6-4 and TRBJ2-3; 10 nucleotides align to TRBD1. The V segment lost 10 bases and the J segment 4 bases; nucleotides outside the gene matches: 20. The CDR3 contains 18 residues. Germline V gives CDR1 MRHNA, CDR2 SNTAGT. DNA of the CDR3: TGTGCCACCATAACGACAGGGGGCGTTATGTGTAGGGCAGATACGCAGTATTTT. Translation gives CATITTGGVMCRADTQYF.

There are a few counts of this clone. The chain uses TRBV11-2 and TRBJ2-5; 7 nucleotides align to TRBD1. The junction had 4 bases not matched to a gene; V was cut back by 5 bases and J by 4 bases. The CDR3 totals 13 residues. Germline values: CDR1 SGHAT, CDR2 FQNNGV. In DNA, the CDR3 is TGTGCCAGCAGCCGGGACAGACGAGAGACCCAGTACTTC. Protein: CASSRDRRETQYF.

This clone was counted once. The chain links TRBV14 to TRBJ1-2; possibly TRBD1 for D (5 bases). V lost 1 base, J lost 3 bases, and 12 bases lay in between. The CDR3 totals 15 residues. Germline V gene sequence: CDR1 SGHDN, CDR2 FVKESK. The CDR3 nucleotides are TGTGCCAGCAGCCAAGTCGCGGGGGTGGACTATGGCTACACCTTC. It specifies CASSQVAGVDYGYTF.

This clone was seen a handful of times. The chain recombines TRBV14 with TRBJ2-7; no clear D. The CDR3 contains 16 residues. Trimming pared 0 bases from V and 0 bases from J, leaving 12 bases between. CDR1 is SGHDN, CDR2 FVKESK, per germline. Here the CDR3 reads CASSQDVSFISYEQYF. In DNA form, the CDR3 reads TGTGCCAGCAGCCAAGATGTCAGTTTTATCTCCTACGAGCAGTACTTC.

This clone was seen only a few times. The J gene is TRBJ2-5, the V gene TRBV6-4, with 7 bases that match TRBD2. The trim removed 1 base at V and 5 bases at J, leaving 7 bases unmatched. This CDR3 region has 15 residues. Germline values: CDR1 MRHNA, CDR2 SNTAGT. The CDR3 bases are TGTGCCAGCAGTGACTGGAGACTAGCAAGGGAGACCCAGTACTTC. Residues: CASSDWRLARETQYF.

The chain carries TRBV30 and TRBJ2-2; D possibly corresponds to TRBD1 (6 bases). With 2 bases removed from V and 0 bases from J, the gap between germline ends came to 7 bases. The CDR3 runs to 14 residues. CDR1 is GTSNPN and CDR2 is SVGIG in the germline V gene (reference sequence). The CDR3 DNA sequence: TGTGCCTGGAGTCGACAGGCGAACACCGGGGAGCTGTTTTTT. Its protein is CAWSRQANTGELFF.

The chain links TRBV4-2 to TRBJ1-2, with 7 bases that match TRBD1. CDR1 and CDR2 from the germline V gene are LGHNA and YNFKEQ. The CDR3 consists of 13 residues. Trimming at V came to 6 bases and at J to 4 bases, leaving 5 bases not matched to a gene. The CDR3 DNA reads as TGTGCCAGCAGTCAAAGGGACAGCTATGGCTACACCTTC. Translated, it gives CASSQRDSYGYTF.

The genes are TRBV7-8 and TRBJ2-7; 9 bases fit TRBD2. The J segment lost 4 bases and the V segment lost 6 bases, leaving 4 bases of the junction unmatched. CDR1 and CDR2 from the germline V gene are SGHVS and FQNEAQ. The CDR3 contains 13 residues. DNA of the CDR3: TGTGCCAGCAGTCTAGGACTAGCGTACGAGCAGTACTTC. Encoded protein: CASSLGLAYEQYF.